These 21 T cell receptor beta chains share one sample of origin, sequenced in a study of cytomegalovirus exposure and HLA in healthy donors (dated by TCRdb to 2015 to 2018). Libraries came from the immunoSEQ multiplex PCR assay. A mixture of 60 forward primers for TCR Vbeta segments and 13 reverse primers for TCR Jbeta segments was used in the multiplex PCR. The clones in this table, taken by TCRdb from immuneACCESS, are in-frame only. Not every clone is retained; where verified, under half of the shortfall comes from an unresolved V gene, and the cause of the rest is unknown. The sample table contains around 110,000 clones; only one count was recorded for roughly 80% of them. The ten largest account for roughly 3.6% of the sample. The sequencing sample was made of PBMCs. These receptors all come from a man aged 60-69 years in good health and CMV-seronegative.

The chain has TRBV9 and TRBJ1-6; D may be TRBD1 (6 bases). With 0 bases removed from V and 10 bases from J, the gap between germline ends came to 14 bases. The CDR3 contains 15 residues. The germline V gene has CDR1 SGDLS and CDR2 YYNGEE. The CDR3 loop is CASSVATGRGSPLHF. CDR3 bases: TGTGCCAGCAGCGTAGCTACAGGGAGAGGATCACCCCTCCACTTT.

This chain links TRBV6-6 with TRBJ1-3, with 7 bases aligning to TRBD1. This CDR3 has 16 amino acids. Trimming removed 2 bases from V and 5 bases from J; junction bases left unmatched: 9. CDR1 and CDR2 (germline): MNHNY, SVGAGI (reference sequence). The CDR3 region is CASSYTRDRARNTIYF. The CDR3 DNA reads as TGTGCCAGCAGTTACACAAGGGACAGAGCCCGAAACACCATATATTTT.

The V and J genes are TRBV21-1 and TRBJ1-1; no check of the table's D call, TRBD1, against the DNA was made. TRBV21-1 is noted as a pseudogene. This CDR3 comprises 18 residues. CDR3 protein: CASSKSPVTTGGNTEAFF. The CDR3 DNA reads TGTGCCAGCAGCAAGAGCCCGGTCACAACAGGGGGTAACACTGAAGCTTTCTTT.

The chain joins TRBV9 to TRBJ2-3; possible D gene TRBD1, 6 bases. Looked up from germline, CDR1 is SGDLS and CDR2 is YYNGEE. The V gene lost 7 bases and the J gene lost 0 bases, with 9 bases spanning the gap. This CDR3 is built from 13 residues. The DNA for the CDR3 is TGTGCCAGCGGACAGTCTAGCACAGATACGCAGTATTTT. Its protein product is CASGQSSTDTQYF.

The chain is built from TRBV5-1 and TRBJ1-2; D call uncertain. Germline values: CDR1 SGHRS, CDR2 YFSETQ. This CDR3 contains 14 residues. Trimming removed 7 bases from V and 6 bases from J, with 19 bases in between. The CDR3 region is CASSRGHDPDGYTF. The CDR3 DNA follows: TGCGCCAGCTCGAGAGGGCACGACCCCGATGGCTACACCTTC.

The J gene is TRBJ2-1, the V gene TRBV12-5; D not certain. Germline V gene sequence: CDR1 LGHNT, CDR2 FRNRAP. The CDR3 is 14 residues long. Deletions cut 7 bases from V and 3 bases from J, with 13 bases between. CDR3 nucleotides: TGTGCTAGTGCCCGGAGCGATTTCTACAATGAGCAGTTCTTC. This sequence encodes CASARSDFYNEQFF. Looking up the rest from reference TRBV12-5 and TRBJ2-1 gives the full variable domain: DARVTQTPRHKVTEMGQEVTMRCQPILGHNTVFWYRQTMMQGLELLAYFRNRAPLDDSGMPKDRFSAEMPDATLATLKIQPSEPRDSAVYFCASARSDFYNEQFFGPGTRLTVL.

The genes are TRBV14 and TRBJ1-1; D might be TRBD1 (6 bases). CDR1 and CDR2 from the germline V gene are SGHDN and FVKESK. CDR3 length equals 16 residues. The V and J ends lost 2 bases and 1 base respectively, with 14 bases between them. The CDR3 DNA follows: TGTGCCAGCAGCCAAATTGGCAGGGGCCCGAACACTGAAGCTTTCTTT. It yields the protein CASSQIGRGPNTEAFF.

The chain joins TRBV15 to TRBJ2-1; 7 nucleotides agree with TRBD2. Germline lookup yields CDR1 LNHNV and CDR2 YYDKDF (reference sequence). V lost 0 bases and J lost 3; bases outside the gene matches: 2. The CDR3 runs to 15 residues. The chain's CDR3 is CATSRDRGGYNEQFF. The CDR3 bases are TGTGCCACCAGCAGAGATCGCGGGGGCTACAATGAGCAGTTCTTC.

The table lists this clone with a count of one. This chain uses TRBV15 with TRBJ2-6, with TRBD1 matching 8 bases. Germline CDR1 and CDR2: LNHNV and YYDKDF (reference sequence). V was pared by 1 base and J by 1 base, with 3 bases of the junction left unmatched. This CDR3 comprises 17 residues. In DNA, the CDR3 is TGTGCCACCAGCAGAGGCAGGGGGCGGTCTGGGGCCAACGTCCTGACTTTC. Its protein is CATSRGRGRSGANVLTF.

This clone was recorded a few times. CDR3 amino acids: CASSPTVENSPLHF. As DNA, the CDR3 is TGTGCCAGCAGTCCGACAGTGGAGAATTCACCCCTCCACTTT. V and J are TRBV6-1 and TRBJ1-6; a possible D gene is TRBD1 (5 bases). Trimming removed 5 bases from V and 7 bases from J, with 12 bases in between. There are 14 residues in the CDR3. From germline, CDR1 is MNHNS and CDR2 SASEGT.

This rearrangement joins TRBV4-2 to TRBJ2-2; weak D call: TRBD1 (6 bases). The CDR3 extends over 15 amino acids. The germline V and J ends were trimmed by 4 bases and 5 bases, with 14 bases remaining between them. The V gene's germline CDR1 is LGHNA and CDR2 YNFKEQ. The chain's CDR3 is CASSLFNRETGELFF. The CDR3 DNA is TGTGCCAGCAGCCTCTTCAACAGGGAGACCGGGGAGCTGTTTTTT.

Only a few counts were recorded for this clone. This rearrangement joins TRBV6-1 to TRBJ1-5, with D uncertain. V lost 2 bases and J lost 10, with 15 bases in between. The CDR3 has 14 amino acids. Germline CDR1 reads MNHNS; CDR2 reads SASEGT. CDR3 residues: CASSETQEVRPQHF. The DNA of the CDR3 is TGTGCCAGCAGTGAAACACAAGAGGTTCGTCCCCAGCATTTT.

This chain uses TRBV7-2 with TRBJ1-4; TRBD1 might be the D (6 bases). V gave up 2 bases and J gave up 8 bases, with 21 bases separating them. The CDR3 runs 17 residues. Germline V lookup: CDR1 SGHTA, CDR2 FQGNSA. CDR3 sequence: CASSLILGQGSEEKLFF. DNA of the CDR3: TGTGCCAGCAGCTTAATTCTAGGGCAGGGGTCGGAAGAAAAACTGTTTTTT.

The genes are TRBV5-1 and TRBJ2-1, with D unclear. The CDR3 is 12 amino acids. In germline, CDR1 is SGHRS, CDR2 YFSETQ. Trimming cost V 4 bases and J 7 bases, with 9 bases left between them. CDR3 in amino acids: CASSLSTNEQFF. Here the CDR3 DNA reads TGCGCCAGCAGCCTATCTACGAATGAGCAGTTCTTC.

The V gene is TRBV9, the J gene TRBJ1-1; maybe TRBD1 (5 bases). V was trimmed by 0 bases and J by 3 bases, leaving 12 bases between them. This CDR3 is 15 amino acids long. Germline V gives CDR1 SGDLS, CDR2 YYNGEE. CDR3 bases: TGTGCCAGCAGCGTAGCCCCGGGGGGGGACACTGAAGCTTTCTTT. It encodes CASSVAPGGDTEAFF.

Only one count was recorded for this clone. CDR3 nucleotides: TGCGCCAGCAGCTTGATGACAGGGGGCAGCACCGGGGAGCTGTTTTTT. Amino acids: CASSLMTGGSTGELFF. The chain combines TRBV5-1 with TRBJ2-2, with 10 bases lining up with TRBD1. The CDR3 spans 16 residues. Per the germline V gene, CDR1 is SGHRS and CDR2 is YFSETQ. J lost 4 bases, V lost 1 base, and 4 bases had no gene match.

This chain uses TRBV20-1 with TRBJ1-1; D remains ambiguous. This CDR3 contains 11 residues. The ends were cut back, 3 bases at V and 13 bases at J, with 15 bases in the middle. CDR1 is DFQATT and CDR2 is SNEGSKA in the germline V gene (reference sequence). CDR3 loop: CSAREDHGFFF. In DNA form, the CDR3 reads TGCAGTGCTAGGGAGGACCACGGTTTTTTCTTT.

V is TRBV5-4 and J is TRBJ1-1; D possibly corresponds to TRBD1 (6 bases). From germline, CDR1 is SGHNT and CDR2 YYREEE (reference sequence). The CDR3 consists of 15 residues. V shed 0 bases and J shed 1 base, with 10 bases lying between them. The DNA for the CDR3 is TGTGCCAGCAGCTTGGGGGGGCTCGCGAACACTGAAGCTTTCTTT. Protein sequence: CASSLGGLANTEAFF.

This clone was seen more than once but under ten times. The chain couples TRBV7-2 to TRBJ2-3; D is ambiguous. V was clipped by 2 bases and J by 4 bases, with 7 bases between them. This CDR3 spans 13 amino acids. The germline V gene encodes CDR1 SGHTA and CDR2 FQGNSA. CDR3 sequence reads: CASSLMSADTQYF. The CDR3 DNA reads TGTGCCAGCAGCTTAATGAGCGCAGATACGCAGTATTTT. Drawing the rest from reference TRBV7-2 and TRBJ2-3, the complete variable domain is GAGVSQSPSNKVTEKGKDVELRCDPISGHTALYWYRQSLGQGLEFLIYFQGNSAPDKSGLPSDRFSAERTGGSVSTLTIQRTQQEDSAVYLCASSLMSADTQYFGPGTRLTVL.

A remark on this clone: Other DNA variants within this sample encode the same CDR3. The chain uses TRBV7-2 and TRBJ2-7, with 7 bases aligning to TRBD2. V lost 3 bases and J lost 0; bases outside the gene matches: 2. Germline V gene lookup returns CDR1 SGHTA and CDR2 FQGNSA. CDR3 length equals 14 residues. The CDR3 DNA follows: TGTGCCAGCAGCTTGGCTAGCGGCTCCTACGAGCAGTACTTC. Translated: CASSLASGSYEQYF.

In DNA form, the CDR3 reads TGTGCCAGCAGCTCTTTAGTGAATGAGCAGTTCTTC. As protein: CASSSLVNEQFF. The chain uses TRBV5-4 and TRBJ2-1; D is unresolved. The CDR3 has 12 amino acids. Trimming took off 3 bases at V and 7 bases at J, with 8 bases between the two ends. Germline V gene lookup returns CDR1 SGHNT and CDR2 YYREEE (reference sequence).